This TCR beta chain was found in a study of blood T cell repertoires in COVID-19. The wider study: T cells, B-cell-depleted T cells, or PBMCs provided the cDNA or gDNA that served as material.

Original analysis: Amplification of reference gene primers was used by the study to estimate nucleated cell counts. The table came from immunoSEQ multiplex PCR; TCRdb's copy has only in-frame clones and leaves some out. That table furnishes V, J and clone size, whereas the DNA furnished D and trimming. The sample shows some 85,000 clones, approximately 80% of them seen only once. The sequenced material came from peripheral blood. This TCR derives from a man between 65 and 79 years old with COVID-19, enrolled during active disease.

The CDR3 nucleotides read TGTGCCAGCAGCTTAGCAGCGGGGGGTTACAATGAGCAGTTCTTC. Protein product: CASSLAAGGYNEQFF. V usage is TRBV7-9 and J usage is TRBJ2-1; 9 bases are shared with TRBD2. V dropped 0 bases and J dropped 4; count of bases not matched to a gene: 1. The CDR3 has 15 amino acids. Germline V CDR1 and CDR2: SEHNR, FQNEAQ (reference sequence).